This TCR beta chain was documented in a study of PD-1 blockade in classical Hodgkin lymphoma. Brentuximab vedotin exposure varied among the patients, all of whom had relapsed after autologous stem cell transplantation. Clones were read by immunoSEQ multiplex PCR, and TCRdb kept only the in-frame ones, dropping some. Among tens of thousands of clones listed, 81% were seen once. The CDR3 has 15 residues. V was cut by 5 bases and J by 10 bases, with 18 bases left in between. From germline, CDR1 is SGHVS and CDR2 FQNEAQ. The chain is built from TRBV7-8 and TRBJ1-6, with D possibly matching TRBD1 (6 bases). The specimen was peripheral blood mononuclear cells (PBMCs), collected at baseline. The sequence was obtained from a human donor with classical Hodgkin lymphoma. The CDR3, as DNA: TGTGCCAGCAGCCCAGAGGGGGGCGCAAGGTCACCCCTCCACTTT. Translating it yields CASSPEGGARSPLHF.